This TCR beta chain originates from a study of T cell responses to AZD1222 COVID-19 vaccine. Study details: Pooling was applied to second doses at about 4 or about 12 weeks.

Comment on this clone: Its antigen is unknown.

Clones were read by immunoSEQ multiplex PCR, and TCRdb kept only the in-frame ones, dropping some. The sample contains approximately 80,000 clones, about 87% of which appear only once. V lost 6 bases to trimming and J lost 9 bases, with 14 bases between them. From germline, CDR1 is KGHSY and CDR2 FQNENV. The CDR3 is 12 amino acids. Overall study findings and caveats: Repertoire sampling occurred only after the peak T cell response. Among the donors, most were white British and more were female, and clonal diversity was possibly underestimated.

J is TRBJ2-5 and V is TRBV16; perhaps TRBD2 as D (7 bases). The specimen was peripheral blood, collected on day 0 of AZD1222 vaccination. This receptor was taken from an adult in good health. DNA for the CDR3: TGTGCCAGCAGACCGGACAGCGGGGCCCAGTACTTC. It is translated as CASRPDSGAQYF.